This note documents a single T cell receptor beta chain sequence. This clone's antigen is unknown. Per-base quality was not reported, and no clone a single base away is much larger than it. The source of the sample is a study of blood T cells in healthy people across ages (dated by TCRdb to the mid-2010s). About the full investigation: Template switching captured roughly one uniquely barcoded TCR beta cDNA molecule per two T cells in model experiments. To track age-related changes in TCR beta repertoire diversity, the study relied on deep sequencing normalized with unique cDNA molecular identifiers. Donors were grouped into four age groups: young (average 16 years), middle-aged (about 40), aged (about 59) and long-lived (approximately 81). Using the same blood draw, the study looked at two additional independent replicas of 1 million unique cDNA reads for two donors, one aged 18 to 29 and the other aged 80 or older. General findings and caveats noted by the study authors: Estimates of total diversity based on one million sequenced T cells were regarded as lower bounds and as underestimates. As age increased, observed TCR beta diversity per million T cells dropped in a roughly linear way, and a significant reduction was already evident by age roughly 36. Because the CMV infection status of the donors was unknown, age-related changes in expanded clonotypes may potentially have been confounded. The long-lived group showed more naive CD4+ T cells, fewer expanded clones and increased TCR diversity than the aged group, suggesting age selection. Bulk unsorted PBMC profiling prevented conclusive comparison of naive and antigen-experienced compartments. There was a strong correlation between observed TCR beta diversity and the percentage of naive T cells measured by flow cytometry.

Donors were 30 to 45 systemically healthy Caucasian individuals from Russia aged roughly 6 to 100 years. Roughly 9 milliliters of peripheral blood were drawn from each donor into EDTA-treated Vacutainer tubes. Ficoll-Paque density-gradient centrifugation was used to isolate PBMCs, with at least 6.5 million per sample. Total RNA was extracted from PBMCs with Trizol reagent, with at least 6 micrograms obtained per sample. Naive CD45RAhigh/CD27high T cell percentages were measured by flow cytometry on a PBMC aliquot from every donor. Receptor amplification or capture employed 5' RACE. The sequencer was an Illumina HiSeq 2500. A second PCR of roughly 7 to 12 cycles was performed with a sample-barcoded 5' primer and a J-beta primer mix. A template-switch 5' adaptor carrying 12 random nucleotides introduced a unique molecular identifier onto each TCR beta cDNA molecule. Each sample yielded at least 2.5 million CDR3-containing paired-end reads. The Mint cDNA synthesis kit, primed by a TRBC-specific oligonucleotide, was used to synthesize first-strand cDNA from all RNA. After uracil-DNA glycosylase treatment, a first 18-cycle PCR used universal primers M1SS and BC2_uni_R on all cDNA. For the original study's pipeline: For normalization, 1 million high-quality reads, each with a distinct molecular identifier, were randomly selected from each sample. Reads with shared molecular identifiers were discarded instead of being binned into consensus sequences. CDR3 identification, clonotype clustering and error correction used MiTCR with a Q25 quality threshold and the strictest error-elimination algorithm. A nonparametric unseen species model with Euler transformation was used to estimate a lower bound on total TCR beta diversity. Through fastp at Q25 and MiXCR, TCRdb rebuilt clones from the public reads, retaining in-frame beta chains. A single entry per CDR3 protein holds the most common genes and DNA from its merged rows. TCRdb's processing, not the study's, gives the V and J calls here. This sample has around 820,000 distinct CDR3 sequences in its table, and 25% of those were observed once. More than 3% of the sample is in the top ten clones.

The same data also went into a second study, on T cells of mothers and their children. As the second study states: The donors were nine systemically healthy Caucasian individuals, made up of three mothers and their six children. cDNA synthesis consumed the entire amount of extracted RNA, loaded at about 1.6 ug RNA in each 15 ul reaction. Sample barcodes and 2-4 random nucleotides were added via the M1S primer in the second PCR. Over 8.5 million TCR beta CDR3 reads came from each mother, compared with approximately 2.8 million reads from each child. Thymic selection shapes the output of TCR recombination in a similar way in related and unrelated pairs, and inherited differences have a minor effect. Normalized repertoire overlap was always found to be slightly, but never significantly, higher in related mother-child pairs than in unrelated mother-child pairs. No persistent microchimeric T cell clones were detected, at a sensitivity of 80 to 100 clones per million clonotypes. In the study, deep NGS was used to compare the TCR beta repertoires of mothers and children, and features distinguishing related mother-child pairs from unrelated individuals were sought. On average, the children were roughly 10 +/- 4 years old, while the mothers were approximately 40 +/- 4 years old. After adapters were ligated using NEBNext reagents, the libraries underwent 100+100 nt paired-end sequencing on an Illumina HiSeq 2000. To prevent cross-contamination, the mother and child libraries were prepared a month apart and were sequenced in separate runs. For each donor, between about 500,000 and 2,100,000 distinct TCR beta clonotypes were identified. Naive TCR beta clonotypes were estimated from low-frequency clonotypes matched to each donor's FACS-determined naive share, without sorting.

The receptor's source is a boy younger than 18 in good health. Sequenced: blood.

The CDR3 here reads CASSVAPADSYEQYF. The DNA is as follows: TGTGCCAGCAGCGTTGCCCCGGCCGACTCCTACGAGCAGTACTTC. The chain is assembled from TRBV9 and TRBJ2-7; the D gene is unclear. Deletion took 2 bases off V and 0 bases off J, with a span of 12 bases between the germline ends. CDR1 and CDR2 are read off the germline V gene as SGDLS and YYNGEE. Including cysteine and phenylalanine, the CDR3 has 15 amino acids. Only the CDR3 region is kept as DNA, spanning 45 bases read in frame from base 1.